A selection of T cell receptor beta chains follows, all from one sample in a study of blood T cell repertoires in COVID-19. Data came from immunoSEQ multiplex PCR; TCRdb stores just in-frame clones and leaves some out. The data show roughly 160,000 clones, 88% seen once. Source material: peripheral blood. These receptor sequences come from a man aged 55 to 70 with acute or convalescent COVID-19. Both conserved end residues are part of each CDR3. D genes are given only for firm matches. Clone size appears in some rows only: once, few, many, or a class for an expanded clone.

J	V	size	D	CDR3	DNA
TRBJ2-5	TRBV27	.	.	CASNKSGGKNYLQETQYF	TGTGCCAGCAATAAATCGGGGGGCAAGAACTATCTCCAAGAGACCCAGTACTTC
TRBJ1-1	TRBV18	.	.	CASSPSTGSNTEAFF	TGTGCCAGCTCACCATCCACAGGATCGAACACTGAAGCTTTCTTT
TRBJ2-1	TRBV6-5	.	.	CASTERPYNEQFF	TGTGCCAGCACGGAGCGGCCCTACAATGAGCAGTTCTTC
TRBJ2-2	TRBV3-1/TRBV3-2	few	TRBD1	CASSQASGGTGELFF	TGTGCCAGCAGCCAAGCATCAGGGGGCACCGGGGAGCTGTTTTTT
TRBJ2-3	TRBV7-3	once	TRBD1	CASSPGTGTDTQYF	TGTGCCAGCAGCCCGGGGACAGGCACAGATACGCAGTATTTT
TRBJ2-3	TRBV11-2	.	TRBD2	CASSVGLANTDTQYF	TGTGCCAGCAGCGTAGGACTAGCGAACACAGATACGCAGTATTTT
TRBJ1-1	TRBV6-4	.	TRBD1	CASRPVPGGVAEAFF	TGTGCCAGCAGGCCCGTACCAGGGGGCGTCGCTGAAGCTTTCTTT
TRBJ2-2	TRBV4-1	.	.	CASSLKQGSNTGELFF	TGCGCCAGCAGCCTGAAACAGGGATCGAACACCGGGGAGCTGTTTTTT
TRBJ1-4	TRBV24-1	.	TRBD1	CATRDRDNEKLFF	TGTGCCACCCGGGACAGGGATAATGAAAAACTGTTTTTT
TRBJ2-1	TRBV18	.	TRBD2	CASSLTSGANEQFF	TGTGCCAGCTCTCTGACTAGCGGGGCAAATGAGCAGTTCTTC
TRBJ2-5	TRBV9	.	TRBD2	CASSVEGLAGETQYF	TGTGCCAGCAGCGTAGAAGGACTAGCGGGGGAGACCCAGTACTTC
TRBJ1-5	TRBV30	.	TRBD1	CAWRSRDRGIQPQHF	TGTGCCTGGAGAAGCCGAGACAGGGGAATTCAGCCCCAGCATTTT
TRBJ1-2	TRBV7-9	.	TRBD1	CASSSPGQGSTYGYTF	TGTGCCAGCAGCTCTCCTGGACAGGGCTCGACCTATGGCTACACCTTC
TRBJ1-4	TRBV3-1/TRBV3-2	.	TRBD1	CASSQYGQGSGKLFF	TGTGCCAGCAGCCAGTATGGACAGGGATCTGGAAAACTGTTTTTT